This TCR beta chain was recovered during a study of blood T cell repertoires in COVID-19. Study-wide background: Sites in the United States, Italy and Spain provided acute and convalescent COVID-19 samples. From T cells, B-cell-depleted T cells, or PBMCs came the material, which was cDNA or gDNA.

Seattle patient enrollment occurred during active infection, with longitudinal follow-up thereafter. Libraries were prepared by immunoSEQ multiplex PCR; TCRdb keeps only in-frame clonotypes and omits some of them. The profile shows under 200,000 clones, approximately 91% of them singletons. CDR1 and CDR2 (germline): MDHEN, SYDVKM. Between the trimmed V and J ends, which lost 4 bases and 3 bases, there was a span of 12 bases. CDR3 length: 14 residues. The sample comprised peripheral blood. This chain joins TRBV28 and TRBJ1-1, with D maybe TRBD1 (5 bases). The TCR comes from a man aged 18 to 30 with COVID-19, enrolled during active disease. This chain's CDR3 is CASSYTGGDTEAFF. CDR3 nucleotides: TGTGCCAGCAGTTACACCGGGGGGGACACTGAAGCTTTCTTT.